The 7 T cell receptor beta chains below were found in one sample sequenced in a study of T-cell reconstitution after alpha-beta-depleted transplantation in children. It was with unique molecular identifiers that the TCRbeta library was prepared. A single record per CDR3 protein comes from TCRdb applying MiXCR to the PCR reads. Of hundreds of thousands of distinct CDR3 sequences listed, 18% are singletons. The sequencing used PBMCs from the stem cell graft donor, collected from the stem cell graft. The receptor source for this set is a human donor who donated a stem cell graft to a child with acute lymphoblastic leukemia.

This clonotype has more than one count but fewer than ten. This sequence joins TRBV7-8 and TRBJ2-1; D remains ambiguous. The germline gives CDR1 SGHVS, CDR2 FQNEAQ. Trimming stripped 3 bases from V and 15 bases from J, with 12 bases between. The CDR3 contains 11 residues. CDR3: CASSFGRNTFF. DNA for the CDR3: TGTGCCAGCAGCTTCGGGCGAAATACGTTCTTC.

The chain links TRBV6-1 to TRBJ2-1; the match to TRBD2 covers 13 bases. The CDR3 totals 19 residues. CDR1 and CDR2 (germline): MNHNS, SASEGT. V was clipped by 6 bases and J by 0 bases; unmatched bases: 11. CDR3: CASSLRLAGGRSSYNEQFF. In DNA, the CDR3 is TGTGCCAGCAGCCTAAGACTAGCGGGAGGCCGGAGCTCCTACAATGAGCAGTTCTTC.

This clonotype was seen only a few times. This chain uses TRBV7-3 with TRBJ2-3; no clear D. The germline CDR1 and CDR2 sequences are SGHTA and FQGTGA. There are 14 residues in the CDR3. V lost 2 bases to trimming and J lost 2 bases, with 8 bases between them. The CDR3 is CASSLDSNTDTQYF. CDR3 nucleotides: TGTGCCAGCAGCTTAGACTCGAACACAGATACGCAGTATTTT.

The V and J genes are TRBV3-1 and TRBJ2-5; D perhaps matches TRBD2 (5 bases). The CDR3 is 16 residues long. V was cut by 4 bases and J by 1 base, with 16 bases left in between. CDR1 and CDR2 (germline): LGHDT, YNNKEL (reference sequence). As DNA, the CDR3 is TGTGCCAGCAGCCGACGAACCGCGGGTTTCCAAGAGACCCAGTACTTC. Translation gives CASSRRTAGFQETQYF.

The sample holds a few counts of this clonotype. This chain uses TRBV29-1 with TRBJ2-2, with D unclear. Deletions cut 6 bases from V and 2 bases from J, with 7 bases between. Germline V gene sequence: CDR1 SQVTM, CDR2 ANQGSEA. This CDR3 is 12 amino acids long. In DNA form, the CDR3 reads TGCAGCGTGGGAACCAACACCGGGGAGCTGTTTTTT. Encoded protein: CSVGTNTGELFF.

Worth noting for this clonotype: At one end the junction does not follow the germline gene, possibly because of a read error. The J gene is TRBJ2-5, the V gene TRBV20-1; 8 bases align to TRBD1. Germline V lookup: CDR1 DFQATT, CDR2 SNEGSKA (reference sequence). This CDR3 is built from 17 residues. For the CDR3, the DNA is TGCTGTGCTAGAGATCCCAGGGGGCGCCCCGTGAGAGAGACCCAGTACTTC. Translating it yields CCARDPRGRPVRETQYF.

Ten or more counts support this clonotype. V gene TRBV7-9 combines with J gene TRBJ2-7, with a possible D match to TRBD2 (5 bases). The CDR3 consists of 13 residues. The V end was cut by 5 bases, the J end by 2 bases, with 10 bases between. The V gene's germline CDR1 is SEHNR and CDR2 FQNEAQ (reference sequence). CDR3: CASSIDGTYEQYF. CDR3 in DNA: TGTGCCAGCAGCATCGACGGGACCTACGAGCAGTACTTC.